Presented here are 7 T cell receptor beta chains from one specimen sequenced in a study of OX40 agonist ivuxolimab in advanced cancers. This table comes from immunoSEQ multiplex PCR, and its TCRdb copy is limited to in-frame clones, with some not included. The profile shows about 68,000 clones, more than 65% of them singletons. The sample was CD4+ or CD8+ T cells sorted from blood, taken in a trial of the OX40 agonist ivuxolimab. The receptors shown here come from an adult with an advanced solid tumor such as melanoma, head and neck, liver or kidney cancer.

The rearrangement uses TRBV28 and TRBJ1-5; D not resolved. Trimming took off 8 bases at V and 9 bases at J, with 5 bases between the two ends. Germline assignment: CDR1 MDHEN and CDR2 SYDVKM. CDR3 length equals 9 residues. The CDR3 nucleotides read TGTGCCAGCGGACGGCCCCAGCATTTT. Amino acid sequence: CASGRPQHF.

A single count supports this clone. The rearrangement uses TRBV6-4 and TRBJ2-7; tentative D call: TRBD1 (6 bases). Germline lookup yields CDR1 MRHNA and CDR2 SNTAGT. The CDR3 has 17 amino acids. V lost 2 bases and J 0 bases, leaving 17 bases between the germline ends. The CDR3 spells CASSDPQGSSHSYEQYF. Written as DNA, the CDR3 is TGTGCCAGCAGTGACCCCCAGGGGAGTAGCCACTCCTACGAGCAGTACTTC.

The chain couples TRBV5-4 to TRBJ2-2, with D possibly TRBD2 on 6 matching bases. With 4 bases removed from V and 4 bases from J, the gap between germline ends came to 14 bases. The CDR3 is 15 amino acids. From germline, CDR1 is SGHNT and CDR2 YYREEE (reference sequence). CDR3 DNA: TGTGCCAGCAGCGTCGGGGGATGGGGCACCGGGGAGCTGTTTTTT. It encodes CASSVGGWGTGELFF.

This clone was seen at least ten times. The chain is built from TRBV19 and TRBJ2-3, with D possibly TRBD2 on 5 matching bases. The CDR3 has 14 residues. Germline-derived CDR1 and CDR2 are LNHDA and SQIVND (reference sequence). V gave up 4 bases and J gave up 5 bases, with 13 bases separating them. CDR3: CASSTTSSRDTQYF. CDR3 in DNA: TGTGCCAGTAGTACCACTAGTTCCCGAGATACGCAGTATTTT.

This rearrangement joins TRBV6-5 to TRBJ2-7; D not resolved. Between the trimmed V and J ends, which lost 6 bases and 9 bases, there was a span of 18 bases. Germline loops: CDR1 MNHEY, CDR2 SVGAGI. The CDR3 is 13 residues long. CDR3 in amino acids: CASRSTALSWQYF. The CDR3 DNA reads as TGTGCCAGCAGGAGTACGGCTCTTTCGTGGCAGTACTTC.

The V gene is TRBV28, the J gene TRBJ1-5; no reliable D call. CDR3 length equals 16 residues. Germline V lookup: CDR1 MDHEN, CDR2 SYDVKM. The V end lost 6 bases, the J end lost 2 bases, and 17 bases lay between the germline ends. CDR3 sequence: CASSSYHGVRNQPQHF. The CDR3 DNA reads TGTGCCAGCAGCTCGTATCATGGAGTTCGCAATCAGCCCCAGCATTTT.

The chain uses TRBV29-1 and TRBJ2-7; 9 bases match TRBD1. Per the germline V gene, CDR1 is SQVTM and CDR2 is ANQGSEA. The CDR3 extends over 12 amino acids. The V and J ends lost 3 bases and 4 bases, in that order; junction bases with no gene match: 1. CDR3 sequence reads: CSVEGTGYEQYF. In DNA, the CDR3 is TGCAGCGTTGAGGGGACAGGGTACGAGCAGTACTTC.